This T cell receptor beta chain was identified in a study of blood T cell repertoires in COVID-19. Overall study context: Spain, Italy and the United States supplied samples that represented acute and convalescent COVID-19. In each case, the material was cDNA or gDNA derived from T cells, B-cell-depleted T cells, or PBMCs.

As handled by the study authors: Amplification with reference gene primers provided the estimates of nucleated cell counts. The repertoire was sequenced with immunoSEQ multiplex PCR; TCRdb's copy has only in-frame clones and lacks some. V, J and clone size are those of that table, while D and trimming were read from the DNA. The table lists 250,000 to 300,000 clones, roughly 84% of them singletons. This clone was seen a handful of times. The CDR3 spans 14 residues. Trimming removed 6 bases from V and 0 bases from J, with 10 bases in between. CDR1 is MNHEY and CDR2 is SVGAGI in the germline V gene. This clonotype was obtained from a woman aged 18-29 years with acute or convalescent COVID-19. The genes are TRBV6-5 and TRBJ2-3; D gene unclear. The specimen was peripheral blood. The CDR3 loop reads CASSVRRSTDTQYF. CDR3 bases: TGTGCCAGCAGCGTCCGGCGGAGCACAGATACGCAGTATTTT.